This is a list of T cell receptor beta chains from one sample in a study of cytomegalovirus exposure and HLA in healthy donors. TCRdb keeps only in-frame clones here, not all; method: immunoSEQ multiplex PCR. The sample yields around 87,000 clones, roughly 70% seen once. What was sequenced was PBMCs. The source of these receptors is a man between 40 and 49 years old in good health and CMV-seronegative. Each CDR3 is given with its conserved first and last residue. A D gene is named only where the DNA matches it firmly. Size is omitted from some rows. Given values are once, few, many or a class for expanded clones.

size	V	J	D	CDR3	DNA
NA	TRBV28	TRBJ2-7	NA	CASTGRSPRVSEQYF	TGTGCCAGCACCGGAAGATCTCCAAGGGTTAGCGAGCAGTACTTC
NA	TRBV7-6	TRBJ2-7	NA	CASSSRACEQYF	TGTGCCAGCAGCTCGAGAGCCTGTGAGCAGTACTTC
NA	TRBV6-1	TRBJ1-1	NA	CASSPTQFTEAFF	TGTGCCAGCAGCCCAACGCAGTTCACTGAAGCTTTCTTT
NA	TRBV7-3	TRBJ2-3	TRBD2	CASSSRRGGQGDTQYF	TGTGCCAGCAGCTCCAGACGGGGGGGCCAGGGAGATACGCAGTATTTT
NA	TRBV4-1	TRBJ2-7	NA	CASSPSPTVAEQYF	TGCGCCAGCAGCCCCTCCCCGACAGTCGCGGAGCAGTACTTC
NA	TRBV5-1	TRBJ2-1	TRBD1	CASETGGNSGEQFF	TGCGCCAGCGAGACAGGGGGCAATTCGGGTGAGCAGTTCTTC
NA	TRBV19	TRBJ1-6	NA	CASSIKSDSPLHF	TGTGCCAGTAGTATAAAATCCGATTCACCCCTCCACTTT
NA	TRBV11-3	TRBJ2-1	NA	CASSLTGNEQFF	TGTGCCAGCAGCTTAACGGGCAATGAGCAGTTCTTC
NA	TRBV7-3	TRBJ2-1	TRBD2	CASSLGLAGNNEQFF	TGTGCCAGCAGCTTAGGCCTAGCGGGGAACAATGAGCAGTTCTTC
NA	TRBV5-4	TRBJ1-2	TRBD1	CASRWTGANYGYTF	TGTGCCAGCAGATGGACAGGAGCTAACTATGGCTACACCTTC
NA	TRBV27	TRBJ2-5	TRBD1	CASSNTGGIKTQYF	TGTGCCAGCAGTAACACAGGGGGCATAAAGACCCAGTACTTC
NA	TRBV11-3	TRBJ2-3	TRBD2	CASSPTPSGVPDTQYF	TGTGCCAGCAGTCCAACTCCTAGCGGGGTTCCAGATACGCAGTATTTT
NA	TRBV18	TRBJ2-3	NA	CASSLRGSDTQYF	TGTGCCAGCTCACTTAGAGGCTCAGATACGCAGTATTTT
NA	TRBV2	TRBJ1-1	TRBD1	CASQGGLLNTEAFF	TGTGCCTCCCAGGGGGGACTTTTAAACACTGAAGCTTTCTTT
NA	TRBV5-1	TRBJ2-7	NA	CASSPSREISYEQYF	TGCGCCAGCAGCCCCTCTCGAGAAATCTCCTACGAGCAGTACTTC
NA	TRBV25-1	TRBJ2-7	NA	CASSGFSESSYEQYF	TGTGCCAGCAGTGGTTTCAGCGAGAGCTCCTACGAGCAGTACTTC
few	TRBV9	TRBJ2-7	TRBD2	CASSPRGGPSHEQYF	TGTGCCAGCAGCCCACGGGGGGGACCCTCCCACGAGCAGTACTTC
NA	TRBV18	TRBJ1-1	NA	CASSRDKNTEAFF	TGTGCCAGCTCACGAGACAAGAACACTGAAGCTTTCTTT
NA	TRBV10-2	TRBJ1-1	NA	CASSETILGGYTEAFF	TGCGCCAGCAGTGAGACGATCCTGGGCGGGTACACTGAAGCTTTCTTT
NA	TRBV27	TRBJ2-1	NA	CASSLYGGGEQFF	TGTGCCAGCAGTTTATATGGCGGGGGCGAGCAGTTCTTC
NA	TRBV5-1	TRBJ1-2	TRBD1	CASSDGPADRGGYTF	TGCGCCAGCAGCGACGGACCCGCTGACAGGGGTGGCTACACCTTC
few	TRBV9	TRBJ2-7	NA	CASSVGTTHYEQYF	TGTGCCAGCAGCGTAGGGACTACGCACTACGAGCAGTACTTC
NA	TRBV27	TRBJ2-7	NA	CASRRTRTYEQYF	TGTGCCAGCAGACGGACACGAACCTACGAGCAGTACTTC
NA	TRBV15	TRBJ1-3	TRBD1	CATSARQGAGNTIYF	TGTGCCACCAGCGCCCGACAGGGGGCTGGAAACACCATATATTTT
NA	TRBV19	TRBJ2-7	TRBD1	CASSHTGGSSYEQYF	TGTGCCAGTAGTCACACAGGGGGGTCCTCCTACGAGCAGTACTTC
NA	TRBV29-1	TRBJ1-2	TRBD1	CSAHDREAGYTF	TGCAGCGCGCATGACAGGGAGGCTGGCTACACCTTC
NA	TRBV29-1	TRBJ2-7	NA	CSVANQGPEQYF	TGCAGCGTGGCGAACCAGGGTCCCGAGCAGTACTTC
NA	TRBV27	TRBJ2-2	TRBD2	CASTFRGTSAAGELFF	TGTGCCAGCACCTTCAGGGGGACTAGCGCCGCCGGGGAGCTGTTTTTT